One and the same sample provided the 21 T cell receptor beta chains below, sequenced in a study of blood T cell repertoires in COVID-19. Libraries were prepared by immunoSEQ multiplex PCR; TCRdb keeps only in-frame clonotypes and omits some of them. Among approximately 140,000 clones listed, over 80% were seen once. The sample consisted of peripheral blood. Source of these receptors: a man at least 80 years old with acute or convalescent COVID-19.

The chain carries TRBV9 and TRBJ1-3, with TRBD1 matching 10 bases. The germline V gene encodes CDR1 SGDLS and CDR2 YYNGEE. Trimming at V came to 3 bases and at J to 2 bases, leaving 2 bases not matched to a gene. This CDR3 is built from 15 residues. CDR3 loop: CASSAGTGAGNTIYF. For the CDR3, the DNA is TGTGCCAGCAGCGCCGGGACAGGGGCTGGAAACACCATATATTTT.

This sequence joins TRBV7-2 and TRBJ2-7; 7 bases are a match to TRBD2. The CDR3 is 14 amino acids. Germline lookup yields CDR1 SGHTA and CDR2 FQGNSA. V dropped 5 bases and J dropped 5; count of bases not matched to a gene: 9. The CDR3 bases are TGTGCCAGCAGCACACTAGCGCCAGTCAACGAGCAGTACTTC. Translated: CASSTLAPVNEQYF.

The chain has TRBV7-2 and TRBJ2-3; 7 bases agree with TRBD1. The CDR3 consists of 15 residues. The germline gives CDR1 SGHTA, CDR2 FQGNSA. After removal of 6 bases from V and 2 bases from J, the junction contained 8 bases not matched to a gene. CDR3 residues: CASRLRGQYTDTQYF. CDR3 in DNA: TGTGCCAGCAGACTTAGGGGACAGTACACAGATACGCAGTATTTT.

The chain links TRBV18 to TRBJ1-6; unclear D gene. CDR1 and CDR2 (germline): KGHSH, LQKENI. Trimming pared 1 base from V and 7 bases from J, leaving 5 bases between. The CDR3 runs 13 residues. This chain's CDR3 is CASSPLGNSPLHF. DNA for the CDR3: TGTGCCAGCTCACCACTCGGGAATTCACCCCTCCACTTT.

The chain couples TRBV2 to TRBJ2-1; 10 positions match TRBD1. This CDR3 comprises 17 residues. Trimming at V came to 2 bases and at J to 3 bases, leaving 7 bases not matched to a gene. CDR1 and CDR2 (germline): SNHLY, FYNNEI. CDR3 DNA: TGTGCCAGCAGTGAACGGGCCGGGACAGGGGTCTACAATGAGCAGTTCTTC. This encodes CASSERAGTGVYNEQFF.

A single count supports this clone. The rearrangement joins TRBV19 to TRBJ1-6; 9 nucleotides align to TRBD1. V shed 3 bases, J shed 6 bases, and the junction held 6 bases outside the gene matches. CDR3 length: 16 residues. Germline lookup yields CDR1 LNHDA and CDR2 SQIVND (reference sequence). CDR3 sequence reads: CASSIGDRVANSPLHF. DNA of the CDR3: TGTGCCAGTAGTATCGGGGACAGGGTCGCTAATTCACCCCTCCACTTT.

This rearrangement joins TRBV19 to TRBJ1-5, with TRBD1 matching over 7 bases. Germline V gene lookup returns CDR1 LNHDA and CDR2 SQIVND (reference sequence). V was clipped by 6 bases and J by 0 bases; unmatched bases: 5. The CDR3 is 15 amino acids. The CDR3 sequence is CASRQGPYSNQPQHF. CDR3 DNA: TGTGCCAGTAGACAGGGGCCTTATAGCAATCAGCCCCAGCATTTT.

The chain joins TRBV10-3 to TRBJ1-1; TRBD1 might be the D (6 bases). The germline V and J ends were trimmed by 10 bases and 4 bases, with 10 bases remaining between them. The CDR3 contains 11 residues. CDR1 is ENHRY, CDR2 SYGVKD, per germline. CDR3 sequence reads: CATTGSTEAFF. The CDR3 region has the DNA TGTGCCACCACAGGGAGCACTGAAGCTTTCTTT.

The CDR3 sequence is CSVGGPTGSNEKLFF. As DNA, the CDR3 is TGCAGCGTTGGAGGGCCTACAGGGTCAAATGAAAAACTGTTTTTT. J is TRBJ1-4 and V is TRBV29-1; TRBD1 is a possible D gene (6 bases). Germline CDR1 reads SQVTM; CDR2 reads ANQGSEA. Trimming shortened V by 4 bases and J by 5 bases, and 17 bases separated the two germline ends. The CDR3 extends over 15 amino acids. The variable domain in full, with the rest retrieved from reference TRBV29-1 and TRBJ1-4, is SAVISQKPSRDICQRGTSLTIQCQVDSQVTMMFWYRQQPGQSLTLIATANQGSEATYESGFVIDKFPISRPNLTFSTLTVSNMSPEDSSIYLCSVGGPTGSNEKLFFGSGTQLSVL.

V gene TRBV3-1 (or the pseudogene TRBV3-2) combines with J gene TRBJ1-4; TRBD1 matches at 8 bases. CDR1 is LGHDT and CDR2 is YNNKEL in the germline V gene (reference sequence). The CDR3 length is 15 residues. V was pared by 2 bases and J by 3 bases, with 2 bases of the junction left unmatched. Written as DNA, the CDR3 is TGTGCCAGCAGCCAATCGGGACAGGCTAATGAAAAACTGTTTTTT. Translated: CASSQSGQANEKLFF.

The chain uses TRBV6-5 and TRBJ1-6, with 9 bases lining up with TRBD1. The junction had 2 bases not matched to a gene; V was cut back by 5 bases and J by 9 bases. Germline values: CDR1 MNHEY, CDR2 SVGAGI. CDR3 length equals 13 residues. Here the CDR3 reads CASSTGGSSPLHF. CDR3 nucleotides: TGTGCCAGCAGTACAGGGGGCAGTTCACCCCTCCACTTT.

The genes are TRBV2 and TRBJ2-2; 15 nucleotides align to TRBD2. CDR3 length: 18 residues. The V gene's germline CDR1 is SNHLY and CDR2 FYNNEI. The trim removed 4 bases at V and 5 bases at J, leaving 8 bases unmatched. CDR3 amino acids: CASSGRTSGGAWTGELFF. CDR3 sequence (DNA): TGTGCCAGCAGTGGAAGGACTAGCGGGGGGGCCTGGACCGGGGAGCTGTTTTTT. Full variable domain (rest looked up from reference TRBV2 and TRBJ2-2): EPEVTQTPSHQVTQMGQEVILRCVPISNHLYFYWYRQILGQKVEFLVSFYNNEISEKSEIFDDQFSVERPDGSNFTLKIRSTKLEDSAMYFCASSGRTSGGAWTGELFFGEGSRLTVL.

This clone came up a few times. The CDR3 DNA reads TGTGCCAGCAGTTTTCTGGCGGTTAAGTCCTACGAGCAGTACTTC. Amino acids: CASSFLAVKSYEQYF. The rearrangement links TRBV27 to TRBJ2-7; D unclear. This CDR3 region has 15 residues. V lost 3 bases and J 1 base, leaving 13 bases between the germline ends. Germline CDR1 MNHEY, CDR2 SMNVEV (reference sequence).

This clone was counted a single time. V usage is TRBV10-1 and J usage is TRBJ2-7; D unresolved. Germline values: CDR1 WNHNN, CDR2 SYGVQD (reference sequence). V was shortened by 6 bases and J by 3 bases, with 6 bases between the two germline ends. The CDR3 length is 11 residues. The CDR3 DNA reads as TGCGCCAGCAGGTGGCACTACGAGCAGTACTTC. This codes for CASRWHYEQYF.

This clone was observed a handful of times. The chain uses TRBV2 and TRBJ1-2; 8 bases are a match to TRBD1. The CDR3 has 12 amino acids. Germline V gene lookup returns CDR1 SNHLY and CDR2 FYNNEI. DNA of the CDR3: TGTGCAACCGCAGGGGGCATTTTCGGCTACACCTTC. It encodes CATAGGIFGYTF.

The genes are TRBV29-1 and TRBJ2-7; D is perhaps TRBD2 (5 bases). Trimming removed 7 bases at V and 1 base at J, with 14 bases between. In germline, CDR1 is SQVTM, CDR2 ANQGSEA. The CDR3 runs 13 residues. The CDR3 nucleotides are TGCAGCGCACGTGGGGAGAATTCCTACGAGCAGTACTTC. The encoded protein is CSARGENSYEQYF.

The CDR3 sequence is CASSLRPPGQNNSPLHF. CDR3 nucleotides: TGTGCCAGCAGCTTGCGTCCACCGGGACAGAATAATTCACCCCTCCACTTT. The chain employs TRBV5-4 and TRBJ1-6; 7 positions agree with TRBD1. CDR3 length: 17 residues. V shed 1 base and J 5 bases; nucleotides not matched to a gene: 9. Germline V gene data show CDR1 as SGHNT and CDR2 as YYREEE (reference sequence).

The gene calls are TRBV5-4 and TRBJ1-1, with D perhaps TRBD1 (5 bases). V shed 2 bases and J shed 0 bases, with 11 bases lying between them. The CDR3 is 15 residues long. CDR1 and CDR2 (germline): SGHNT, YYREEE (reference sequence). This CDR3 reads CASSFFDRMNTEAFF. In nucleotides, the CDR3 is TGTGCCAGCAGCTTTTTTGACAGAATGAACACTGAAGCTTTCTTT.

V is TRBV4-1 and J is TRBJ2-5, with TRBD1 as a possible D gene (5 bases). Per germline, CDR1 MGHRA and CDR2 YSYEKL. This CDR3 is built from 13 residues. Trimming shortened V by 3 bases and J by 3 bases, and 8 bases separated the two germline ends. The CDR3 nucleotides read TGCGCCAGCAGCCACGGCAGGGAAGAGACCCAGTACTTC. This codes for CASSHGREETQYF.

This sequence joins TRBV5-1 and TRBJ1-1; D not resolved. Germline CDR1 and CDR2: SGHRS and YFSETQ. Deletions cut 0 bases from V and 3 bases from J, with 12 bases between. The CDR3 is 15 residues long. The CDR3 DNA reads as TGCGCCAGCAGCTTGGGTGGGGTGGAGGACACTGAAGCTTTCTTT. It is translated as CASSLGGVEDTEAFF.

This clone came up many times. The chain couples TRBV2 to TRBJ1-1; 7 bases line up with TRBD1. V was pared by 6 bases and J by 4 bases, with 20 bases of the junction left unmatched. This CDR3 region has 18 residues. Germline values: CDR1 SNHLY, CDR2 FYNNEI. CDR3 residues: CASSQNPRDRSPTTEAFF. The CDR3 DNA reads as TGTGCCAGCAGCCAAAACCCTCGGGACAGAAGCCCGACCACTGAAGCTTTCTTT.